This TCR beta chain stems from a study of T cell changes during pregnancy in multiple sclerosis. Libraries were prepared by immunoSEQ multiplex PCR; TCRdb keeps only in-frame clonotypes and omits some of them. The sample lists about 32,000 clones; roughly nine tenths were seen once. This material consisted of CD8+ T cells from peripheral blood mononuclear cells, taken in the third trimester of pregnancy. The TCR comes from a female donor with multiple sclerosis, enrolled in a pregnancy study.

In DNA form, the CDR3 reads TGTGCCTGGAAGGCGCCCGGGGAGTACAATGAGCAGTTCTTC. Protein sequence: CAWKAPGEYNEQFF. The chain employs TRBV30 and TRBJ2-1; TRBD2 might be the D (5 bases). Germline loops: CDR1 GTSNPN, CDR2 SVGIG (reference sequence). The CDR3 is 14 amino acids. The V gene lost 4 bases and the J gene lost 4 bases, with 14 bases spanning the gap.